Below, one TCR beta chain is given with its context. The PCR had 60 Vbeta and 13 Jbeta primers. The assay was immunoSEQ multiplex PCR, and TCRdb's table has in-frame clones only and misses some. Here the sample spans around 72,000 clones, around three quarters being singletons. This CDR3 has 15 residues. V gave up 5 bases and J gave up 3 bases; unmatched junction bases: 10. The germline CDR1 and CDR2 sequences are SGHVS and FNYEAQ. The data originate from a study of cytomegalovirus exposure and HLA in healthy donors. Input material: PBMCs. This sequence originates from a man in his forties or fifties in good health and CMV-seronegative. The chain carries TRBV7-6 and TRBJ2-7; 7 nucleotides line up with TRBD2. The DNA of the CDR3 is TGTGCCAGCAGCCTCACGGGGGGTCAATACTACGAGCAGTACTTC. This gives the protein CASSLTGGQYYEQYF.